The clone carrying this TCR beta chain appeared a few times. Source study methods: Cell counts per sample came from amplifying reference gene primers. Profiled with immunoSEQ multiplex PCR; TCRdb holds only in-frame clones, not every one. V and J calls and clone size are given by that table; D and trimming were obtained from the DNA. Of about half a million clones listed, approximately 92% are singletons. This sample stems from a study of blood T cell repertoires in COVID-19. The germline V gene has CDR1 KGHDR and CDR2 SFDVKD. CDR3 length equals 16 residues. J gave up 2 bases and V 8 bases, and 7 bases lay outside the gene matches.

V and J are TRBV24-1 and TRBJ2-2; 10 positions match TRBD2. The sequence derives from a man between 18 and 35 years old with COVID-19, enrolled during active disease. The sample consisted of peripheral blood. The CDR3 sequence is CATMASGSPNTGELFF. As DNA, the CDR3 is TGTGCCACCATGGCTAGCGGGAGTCCCAACACCGGGGAGCTGTTTTTT.